This T cell receptor beta chain is from a study of tissue T cells after allogeneic stem cell transplantation. The CDR3 consists of 14 residues. The germline CDR1 and CDR2 sequences are LNHDA and SQIVND (reference sequence). This clone counts as large. Data came from immunoSEQ multiplex PCR; TCRdb stores just in-frame clones and leaves some out. The sample contains several thousand clones, approximately 58% of which appear only once. The material was tissue from the jejunum, obtained at autopsy. The V call is TRBV19, the J call TRBJ2-1; TRBD2 matches at 11 bases. The TCR sequence derives from an older male donor with lung cancer. The CDR3 region is CAAGSSGRYNEQFF. In nucleotides, the CDR3 is TGTGCGGCGGGGTCTAGCGGGAGGTACAATGAGCAGTTCTTC.